This TCR beta chain was obtained from a study of T cell repertoires in cytomegalovirus infection. Details on this clonotype: Antigen specificity is unknown. The DNA is left out, because the CDR3 cannot be placed on it with certainty; the CDR3 is given as TCRdb lists it.

TCRdb fed the reads into MiXCR, producing one record per CDR3 protein. This table has around 900,000 distinct CDR3 sequences, roughly 30% appearing once. The CDR3 length equals 19 residues, ends included. The sample in question was cultured CD8+ T cells from PBMCs, obtained from culture after CMV antigen stimulation. The TCR was taken from a human donor in good health (CMV status not recorded). Some clones in this sample may be carry-over from other donors' samples. The genes are TRBV12-3 or TRBV12-4 and TRBJ1-6. CDR3 protein: CASSFLAGLRSSYNSPLHF.